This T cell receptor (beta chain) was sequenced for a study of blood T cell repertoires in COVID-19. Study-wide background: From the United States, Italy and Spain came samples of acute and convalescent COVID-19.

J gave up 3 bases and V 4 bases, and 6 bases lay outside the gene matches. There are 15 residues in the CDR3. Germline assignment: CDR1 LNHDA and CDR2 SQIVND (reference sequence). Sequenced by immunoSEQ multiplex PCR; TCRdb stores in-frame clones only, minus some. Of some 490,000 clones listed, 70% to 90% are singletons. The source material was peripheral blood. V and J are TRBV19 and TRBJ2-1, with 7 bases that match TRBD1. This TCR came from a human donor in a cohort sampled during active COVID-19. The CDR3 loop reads CASSRAGTDYNEQFF. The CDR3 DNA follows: TGTGCCAGTAGTAGGGCCGGGACAGACTACAATGAGCAGTTCTTC.